This is a list of T cell receptor beta chains from one sample in a study of OX40 agonist ivuxolimab in advanced cancers. The table came from immunoSEQ multiplex PCR; TCRdb's copy has only in-frame clones and leaves some out. The sample includes tens of thousands of clones, around 92% of them seen just once. The specimen comprised CD4+ or CD8+ T cells sorted from blood, sampled in a trial of the OX40 agonist ivuxolimab. Every receptor here comes from an adult with an advanced solid tumor such as melanoma, head and neck, liver or kidney cancer. Each CDR3 is given with its conserved first and last residue. Fields, in order: D gene, V gene, J gene, clone size, CDR3 DNA, CDR3 protein. A D gene is named only where the DNA matches it firmly. Some rows have no size entry. The others give once, few or many, or a class for an expanded clone.

d_gene: .
v_gene: TRBV2
j_gene: TRBJ2-5
abundance: .
CDR3nt: TGTGCCAGCAGCGGACAGCAAGAGACCCAGTACTTC
CDR3aa: CASSGQQETQYF

d_gene: .
v_gene: TRBV18
j_gene: TRBJ2-1
abundance: .
CDR3nt: TGTGCCAGCTCACCGGGACTGAACAATGAGCAGTTCTTC
CDR3aa: CASSPGLNNEQFF

d_gene: TRBD1
v_gene: TRBV29-1
j_gene: TRBJ2-7
abundance: .
CDR3nt: TGCAGCGTTGATCCCCTCTATCAGTTGGCGGGACAGGGAACTCGAGGGCGTTACGAGCAGTACTTC
CDR3aa: CSVDPLYQLAGQGTRGRYEQYF

d_gene: .
v_gene: TRBV28
j_gene: TRBJ2-3
abundance: .
CDR3nt: TGTGCCAGCAGTCTCCCGATGGGGTTTGGAACAGATACGCAGTATTTT
CDR3aa: CASSLPMGFGTDTQYF

d_gene: .
v_gene: TRBV25-1
j_gene: TRBJ1-2
abundance: .
CDR3nt: TGTGCCAGCAGTGAATCGGGGGTTAGCTATGGCTACACCTTC
CDR3aa: CASSESGVSYGYTF

d_gene: .
v_gene: TRBV19
j_gene: TRBJ1-4
abundance: .
CDR3nt: TGTGCCAGTAGTTCCCGGGACGGTAATGAAAAACTGTTTTTT
CDR3aa: CASSSRDGNEKLFF

d_gene: TRBD1
v_gene: TRBV7-3
j_gene: TRBJ2-2
abundance: .
CDR3nt: TGTGCCAGCAGCCAAGGACAGGGGTATATCGGGGAGCTGTTTTTT
CDR3aa: CASSQGQGYIGELFF

d_gene: TRBD1
v_gene: TRBV18
j_gene: TRBJ1-6
abundance: .
CDR3nt: TGTGCCAGCTCACCGGGGACAGGGGGTTTTGTATCACCCCTCCACTTT
CDR3aa: CASSPGTGGFVSPLHF

d_gene: .
v_gene: TRBV11-2
j_gene: TRBJ1-4
abundance: .
CDR3nt: TGTGCCAGCAGCTTGGGACGGAGAAATGAAAAACTGTTTTTT
CDR3aa: CASSLGRRNEKLFF

d_gene: TRBD1
v_gene: TRBV18
j_gene: TRBJ1-1
abundance: .
CDR3nt: TGTGCCAGCTCACCTCGACAGGGGCCAGGAAACACTGAAGCTTTCTTT
CDR3aa: CASSPRQGPGNTEAFF

d_gene: .
v_gene: TRBV7-8
j_gene: TRBJ2-3
abundance: .
CDR3nt: TGTGCCAGCAGCTTAGTGGGTGGGGGCACAGATACGCAGTATTTT
CDR3aa: CASSLVGGGTDTQYF

d_gene: .
v_gene: TRBV6-6
j_gene: TRBJ1-1
abundance: .
CDR3nt: TGTGCCAGCAGTCGATCCGGGACAACCACTGAAGCTTTCTTT
CDR3aa: CASSRSGTTTEAFF

d_gene: TRBD1
v_gene: TRBV29-1
j_gene: TRBJ1-2
abundance: .
CDR3nt: TGCAGCGCCGGAGCTATACAGGGGTCCTATGGCTACACCTTC
CDR3aa: CSAGAIQGSYGYTF

d_gene: .
v_gene: TRBV18
j_gene: TRBJ1-1
abundance: .
CDR3nt: TGTGCCAGCTCGGGAGGGTGGGACACTGAAGCTTTCTTT
CDR3aa: CASSGGWDTEAFF

d_gene: .
v_gene: TRBV6-1
j_gene: TRBJ1-5
abundance: once
CDR3nt: TGTGCCAGCAGTGGGGGGGGGTATCAGCCCCAGCATTTT
CDR3aa: CASSGGGYQPQHF

d_gene: TRBD2
v_gene: TRBV7-6
j_gene: TRBJ2-5
abundance: .
CDR3nt: TGTGCCAGCAGCGCGGGGGTGGAGACCCAGTACTTC
CDR3aa: CASSAGVETQYF

d_gene: .
v_gene: TRBV6-1
j_gene: TRBJ1-5
abundance: once
CDR3nt: TGTGCCAGCAGCCGGAGGACAGGCAATCAGCCCCAGCATTTT
CDR3aa: CASSRRTGNQPQHF

d_gene: .
v_gene: TRBV2
j_gene: TRBJ1-1
abundance: .
CDR3nt: TGTGCCAGCAGGGGCCAAAGTAACACTGAAGCTTTCTTT
CDR3aa: CASRGQSNTEAFF

d_gene: .
v_gene: TRBV5-1
j_gene: TRBJ2-7
abundance: .
CDR3nt: TGCGCCAGCAGCACCCGGGCAGCGGACGAGCAGTGCTTC
CDR3aa: CASSTRAADEQCF

d_gene: TRBD2
v_gene: TRBV18
j_gene: TRBJ2-7
abundance: .
CDR3nt: TGTGCCAGCTCACCTGAGACTAGCGGGAGCCCCCACGAGCAGTACTTC
CDR3aa: CASSPETSGSPHEQYF

d_gene: .
v_gene: TRBV7-8
j_gene: TRBJ2-1
abundance: .
CDR3nt: TGTGCCAGCAGTCTTAGGGAGGAGGGGTTAAACTACAATGAGCAGTTCTTC
CDR3aa: CASSLREEGLNYNEQFF

d_gene: .
v_gene: TRBV30
j_gene: TRBJ1-1
abundance: once
CDR3nt: TGTGCCGGAAAGACGGAGAAGAACACTGAAGCTTTCTTT
CDR3aa: CAGKTEKNTEAFF

d_gene: .
v_gene: TRBV10-3
j_gene: TRBJ2-5
abundance: .
CDR3nt: TGTGCCATCAAGGACGCCGAGCCTTTAGCGACCCAGTACTTC
CDR3aa: CAIKDAEPLATQYF

d_gene: TRBD1
v_gene: TRBV23-1
j_gene: TRBJ2-1
abundance: .
CDR3nt: TGCGCCAGCAGTCAATTGAGTTTAATGGGGACAGGGGGTTGCAATGAGCAGTTCTTC
CDR3aa: CASSQLSLMGTGGCNEQFF

d_gene: TRBD2
v_gene: TRBV7-2
j_gene: TRBJ2-7
abundance: once
CDR3nt: TGTGCCAGCAGTCGACCCCTGGGGACTAGCACCTACGAGCAGTACTTC
CDR3aa: CASSRPLGTSTYEQYF

d_gene: .
v_gene: TRBV13
j_gene: TRBJ2-7
abundance: .
CDR3nt: TGTGCCAGCAGCCATAGCGGTCACGGCTCCTACGAGCAGTACTTC
CDR3aa: CASSHSGHGSYEQYF

d_gene: TRBD1
v_gene: TRBV19
j_gene: TRBJ2-7
abundance: .
CDR3nt: TGTGCCAGTAGTATCGAAATCCGGGACAGATACGAGCAGTACTTC
CDR3aa: CASSIEIRDRYEQYF

d_gene: .
v_gene: TRBV11-2
j_gene: TRBJ2-7
abundance: .
CDR3nt: TGTGCCAGCAGCTTAGACGTGGGCTCCTACGAGCAGTACTTC
CDR3aa: CASSLDVGSYEQYF

d_gene: TRBD1
v_gene: TRBV7-8
j_gene: TRBJ1-6
abundance: once
CDR3nt: TGTGCCAGCAGCAGTACCGGGACAGGGGTGTCACCCCTCCACTTT
CDR3aa: CASSSTGTGVSPLHF

d_gene: .
v_gene: TRBV30
j_gene: TRBJ1-6
abundance: .
CDR3nt: TGTGCCTTGAAACGGACGGGACGGAGCTCCTATAATTCACCCCTCCACTTT
CDR3aa: CALKRTGRSSYNSPLHF

d_gene: TRBD1
v_gene: TRBV5-6
j_gene: TRBJ2-7
abundance: .
CDR3nt: TGTGCCAGCAGCTCACTCAGGACAGGGAACTACGAGCAGTACTTC
CDR3aa: CASSSLRTGNYEQYF

d_gene: .
v_gene: TRBV11-3
j_gene: TRBJ1-5
abundance: .
CDR3nt: TGTGCCAGCAGCTTAGAGGGTCAGCCCCAGCATTTT
CDR3aa: CASSLEGQPQHF